Listed below are T cell receptor beta chains from one sample, sequenced in a study of blood T cell repertoires in COVID-19. Here immunoSEQ multiplex PCR was the method, and the copy in TCRdb shows in-frame clones only, minus some. The sample consists of about 85,000 clones, approximately 88% of them appearing once. Sample: peripheral blood. These receptors all stem from a man between 60 and 75 years old with acute or convalescent COVID-19. Both conserved end residues are part of each CDR3. A D gene is named only where the DNA matches it firmly. Clone sizes are given selectively: once, few, many, or a class where the clone is expanded.

v_call	clone_size	j_call	d_call	cdr3_aa	cdr3_nt
TRBV5-1	.	TRBJ2-7	TRBD1	CASSFITGGYEQYF	TGCGCCAGCAGCTTCATCACAGGGGGTTACGAGCAGTACTTC
TRBV25-1	once	TRBJ1-1	TRBD1	CASSEGTGANTEAFF	TGTGCCAGCAGTGAAGGGACAGGGGCGAACACTGAAGCTTTCTTT
TRBV6-6	.	TRBJ2-2	.	CASSYRGQNTGELFF	TGTGCCAGCAGTTATAGGGGACAGAACACCGGGGAGCTGTTTTTT
TRBV6-1	.	TRBJ1-2	.	CASSEFKPTKSSYGYTF	TGTGCCAGCAGTGAATTCAAACCAACAAAATCCTCCTATGGCTACACCTTC
TRBV2	.	TRBJ2-1	TRBD1	CASSGTGNEQFF	TGTGCCAGTTCCGGGACAGGCAATGAGCAGTTCTTC
TRBV18	.	TRBJ1-2	.	CASSPGRGDYGYTF	TGTGCCAGCTCACCCGGGAGGGGGGACTATGGCTACACCTTC
TRBV5-6	.	TRBJ1-5	TRBD1	CASSWPGQGARQPQHF	TGTGCCAGCAGCTGGCCGGGACAGGGGGCAAGGCAGCCCCAGCATTTT
TRBV30	.	TRBJ1-2	.	CAWDYGTPYGYTF	TGTGCCTGGGACTATGGCACGCCTTATGGCTACACCTTC
TRBV11-2	few	TRBJ2-7	TRBD2	CASSIRLAGGIPYEQYF	TGTGCCAGCAGCATAAGACTAGCGGGGGGGATCCCCTACGAGCAGTACTTC
TRBV7-2	.	TRBJ1-2	.	CASSLDSGYGYTF	TGTGCCAGCAGCTTAGACTCGGGATATGGCTACACCTTC
TRBV7-2	.	TRBJ2-5	.	CASSLAGQTQYF	TGTGCCAGCAGCTTGGCAGGGCAAACCCAGTACTTC
TRBV30	.	TRBJ1-2	TRBD1	CAWSVDTGGRANYGYTF	TGTGCCTGGAGTGTGGATACAGGGGGCCGAGCTAACTATGGCTACACCTTC
TRBV19	.	TRBJ1-5	.	CASTSQVGIGQPQHF	TGTGCCAGTACCTCACAGGTGGGGATCGGTCAGCCCCAGCATTTT
TRBV4-1	.	TRBJ2-7	TRBD2	CASSPEAGGSYEQYF	TGCGCCAGCAGCCCCGAAGCGGGGGGAAGTTACGAGCAGTACTTC
TRBV27	.	TRBJ2-1	.	CASSLGYEQFF	TGTGCCAGCAGTTTAGGCTATGAGCAGTTCTTC
TRBV29-1	.	TRBJ2-6	TRBD1	CSIRQGSSGANVLTF	TGCAGCATCCGACAGGGGAGCTCTGGGGCCAACGTCCTGACTTTC
TRBV3-1/TRBV3-2	.	TRBJ2-2	TRBD1	CASSPRDRHTGELFF	TGTGCCAGCAGCCCTCGGGACAGGCACACCGGGGAGCTGTTTTTT
TRBV6-6	.	TRBJ2-5	.	CASSYSKGRETQYF	TGTGCCAGCAGTTACTCGAAGGGGAGGGAGACCCAGTACTTC
TRBV4-2	once	TRBJ1-3	TRBD1	CASSQEKDRVIGNTIYF	TGTGCCAGCAGCCAAGAGAAGGACAGGGTCATTGGAAACACCATATATTTT
TRBV6-2/TRBV6-3	.	TRBJ1-6	TRBD1	CASSQDRGISSYNSPLHF	TGTGCCAGCAGCCAAGACAGGGGAATCAGCTCCTATAATTCACCCCTCCACTTT
TRBV4-3	.	TRBJ1-2	TRBD1	CASSQGVGQGRYGYTF	TGCGCCAGCAGCCAAGGGGTTGGACAGGGACGCTATGGCTACACCTTC
TRBV5-4	.	TRBJ1-5	.	CASSLGGPYSNQPQHF	TGTGCCAGCAGCTTGGGGGGCCCTTATAGCAATCAGCCCCAGCATTTT
TRBV6-4	.	TRBJ1-6	.	CASSDSVASNSPLHF	TGTGCCAGCAGTGACTCTGTGGCTAGTAATTCACCCCTCCACTTT
TRBV29-1	.	TRBJ1-5	.	CSVSFRGVNQPQHF	TGCAGCGTTAGCTTTCGGGGAGTCAATCAGCCCCAGCATTTT
TRBV20-1	.	TRBJ2-1	TRBD2	CSASNPAGGDEQFF	TGCAGTGCTAGTAACCCAGCGGGGGGCGATGAGCAGTTCTTC
TRBV6-1	.	TRBJ1-5	.	CASKRDGQPQHF	TGTGCCAGCAAGCGGGACGGACAGCCCCAGCATTTT
TRBV2	once	TRBJ1-1	TRBD1	CASREDRGEGEAFF	TGTGCCAGCAGAGAGGACAGGGGAGAAGGTGAAGCTTTCTTT
TRBV7-8	.	TRBJ1-5	.	CASRSGGNQPQHF	TGTGCCAGCAGGAGCGGGGGGAATCAGCCCCAGCATTTT
TRBV2	.	TRBJ1-2	.	CASSPGREHGYTF	TGTGCCAGCAGTCCAGGGAGGGAACATGGCTACACCTTC
TRBV9	.	TRBJ2-1	.	CASSPTTTSSYNEQFF	TGTGCCAGCAGCCCGACGACTACGAGCTCCTACAATGAGCAGTTCTTC
TRBV27	.	TRBJ1-4	TRBD1	CASSLLTGREREKLFF	TGTGCCAGCAGTTTATTGACAGGGCGAGAACGTGAAAAACTGTTTTTT
TRBV5-6	.	TRBJ1-2	.	CASSFSLENPYGYTF	TGTGCCAGCAGCTTTAGCTTAGAGAACCCCTATGGCTACACCTTC
TRBV5-4	.	TRBJ2-7	.	CASSFSGGRAEQYF	TGTGCCAGCAGCTTTTCCGGGGGGCGTGCCGAGCAGTACTTC
TRBV5-1	.	TRBJ2-3	TRBD1	CASSLPGTGGADTQYF	TGCGCCAGCAGCTTGCCCGGGACAGGGGGCGCAGATACGCAGTATTTT
TRBV4-3	once	TRBJ2-5	TRBD2	CASSPRTTGGGAWETQYF	TGCGCCAGCAGCCCCCGGACTACTGGCGGGGGGGCCTGGGAGACCCAGTACTTC
TRBV7-2	.	TRBJ2-3	TRBD2	CASSFLGLAYTDTQYF	TGTGCCAGCAGCTTCCTCGGACTAGCGTACACAGATACGCAGTATTTT
TRBV18	once	TRBJ1-1	TRBD1	CASSPLTTGVNTEAFF	TGTGCCAGCTCACCCCTTACGACAGGGGTGAACACTGAAGCTTTCTTT
TRBV2	once	TRBJ2-2	.	CASILDINTGELFF	TGTGCCAGCATACTAGACATTAACACCGGGGAGCTGTTTTTT
TRBV4-1	.	TRBJ1-1	.	CASSQALYTEAFF	TGCGCCAGCAGCCAGGCTTTATACACTGAAGCTTTCTTT
TRBV7-8	.	TRBJ2-2	.	CASSLGQRLKLVTGELFF	TGTGCCAGCAGCTTAGGTCAACGTCTCAAGCTGGTAACCGGGGAGCTGTTTTTT
TRBV19	.	TRBJ2-3	.	CASSMKPPPSGSRETDTQYF	TGTGCCAGTAGTATGAAACCCCCCCCTTCGGGAAGTAGGGAGACAGATACGCAGTATTTT
TRBV7-2	.	TRBJ2-6	.	CASSTQGSGANVLTF	TGTGCCAGCAGCACCCAGGGGTCTGGGGCCAACGTCCTGACTTTC
TRBV10-2	.	TRBJ1-2	.	CASSESGDYTF	TGCGCCAGCAGTGAGTCCGGGGACTACACCTTC
TRBV7-2	.	TRBJ2-5	.	CASSKGGFGQETQYF	TGTGCCAGCAGCAAGGGGGGGTTTGGCCAAGAGACCCAGTACTTC
TRBV19	.	TRBJ1-1	TRBD1	CASSPWTGNDVYEAFF	TGTGCCAGTAGTCCCTGGACAGGAAACGATGTATATGAAGCTTTCTTT
TRBV19	.	TRBJ2-1	TRBD1	CASSRDRGELIF	TGTGCCAGTAGTCGGGACAGGGGGGAGTTGATCTTC
TRBV7-2	.	TRBJ1-4	.	CASSLRSGDSEKLFF	TGTGCCAGCAGCCTAAGATCGGGGGATTCTGAAAAACTGTTTTTT
TRBV7-2	.	TRBJ1-3	.	CASSSIAGAGNTIYF	TGTGCCAGCAGCTCCATTGCAGGGGCTGGAAACACCATATATTTT
TRBV9	.	TRBJ2-2	.	CASQEGPNTGELFF	TGTGCCAGCCAAGAGGGTCCGAACACCGGGGAGCTGTTTTTT
TRBV7-8	.	TRBJ2-2	TRBD2	CASSGRTSGGTGELFF	TGTGCCAGCAGCGGCCGGACTAGCGGGGGGACCGGGGAGCTGTTTTTT
TRBV14	.	TRBJ2-6	.	CASSQGTDSLGANVLTF	TGTGCCAGCAGCCAAGGGACTGACTCTTTGGGGGCCAACGTCCTGACTTTC
TRBV19	few	TRBJ1-4	.	CASSKRQRDERFF	TGTGCCAGTAGTAAGAGACAGCGGGACGAGAGGTTTTTT
TRBV6-2/TRBV6-3	.	TRBJ2-5	TRBD2	CASSYVSGGLQETQYF	TGTGCCAGCAGTTACGTTAGCGGGGGGCTCCAAGAGACCCAGTACTTC
TRBV29-1	.	TRBJ2-2	TRBD1	CSADRGNTGELFF	TGCAGCGCGGACAGGGGGAACACCGGGGAGCTGTTTTTT